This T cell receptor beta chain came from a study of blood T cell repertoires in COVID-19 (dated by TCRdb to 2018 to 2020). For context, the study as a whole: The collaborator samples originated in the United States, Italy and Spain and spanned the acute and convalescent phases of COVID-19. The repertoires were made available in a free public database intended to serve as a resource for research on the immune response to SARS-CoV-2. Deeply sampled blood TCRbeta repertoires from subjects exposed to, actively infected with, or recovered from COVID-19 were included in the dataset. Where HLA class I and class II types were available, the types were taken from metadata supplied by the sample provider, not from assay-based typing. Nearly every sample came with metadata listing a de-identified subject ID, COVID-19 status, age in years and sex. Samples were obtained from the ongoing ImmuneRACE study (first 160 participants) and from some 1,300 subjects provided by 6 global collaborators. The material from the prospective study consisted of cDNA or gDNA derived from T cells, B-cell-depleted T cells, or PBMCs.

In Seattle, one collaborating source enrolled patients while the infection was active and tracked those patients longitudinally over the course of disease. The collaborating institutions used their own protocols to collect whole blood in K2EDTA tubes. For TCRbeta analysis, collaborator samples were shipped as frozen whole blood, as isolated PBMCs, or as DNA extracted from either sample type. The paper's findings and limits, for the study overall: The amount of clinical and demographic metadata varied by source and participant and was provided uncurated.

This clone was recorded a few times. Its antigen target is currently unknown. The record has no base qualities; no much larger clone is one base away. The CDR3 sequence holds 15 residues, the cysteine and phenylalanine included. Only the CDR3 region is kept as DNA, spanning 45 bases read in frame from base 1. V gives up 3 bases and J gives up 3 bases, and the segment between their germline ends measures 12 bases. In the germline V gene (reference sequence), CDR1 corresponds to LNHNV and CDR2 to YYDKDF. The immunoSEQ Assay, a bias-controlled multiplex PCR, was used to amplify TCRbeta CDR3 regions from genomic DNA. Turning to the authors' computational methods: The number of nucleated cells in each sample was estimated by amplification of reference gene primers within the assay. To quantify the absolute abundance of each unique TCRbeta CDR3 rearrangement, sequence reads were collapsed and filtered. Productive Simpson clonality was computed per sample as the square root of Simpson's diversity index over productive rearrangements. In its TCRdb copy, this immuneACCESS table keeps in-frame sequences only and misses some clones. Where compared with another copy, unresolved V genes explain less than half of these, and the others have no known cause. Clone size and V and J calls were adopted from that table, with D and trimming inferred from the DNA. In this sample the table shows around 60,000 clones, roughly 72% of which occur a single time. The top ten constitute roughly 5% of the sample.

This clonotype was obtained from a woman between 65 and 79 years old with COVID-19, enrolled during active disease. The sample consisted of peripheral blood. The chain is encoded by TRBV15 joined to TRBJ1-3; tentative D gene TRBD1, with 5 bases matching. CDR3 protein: CATSRDRGSGNTIYF. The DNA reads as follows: TGTGCCACCAGCAGGGATCGGGGGAGTGGAAACACCATATATTTT.